The source of this T cell receptor (beta chain) is a study of memory CD4+ T cells and cytomegalovirus serostatus. Study-level findings and limits: Suggested: most of the CMV-linked TCR signature lies in CD4+ memory cells.

Remarks on this clone: Its antigen is not identified.

The sort gate was single viable CD3+CD4+CD8-CD45RO+ cells for memory CD4+ T cells. Data came from immunoSEQ multiplex PCR; TCRdb stores just in-frame clones and leaves some out. The table lists approximately 61,000 clones, about 81% of them singletons. The CDR3 consists of 18 residues. The J segment lost 4 bases and the V segment lost 0 bases, leaving 13 bases of the junction unmatched. The germline CDR1 and CDR2 sequences are SEHNR and FQNEAQ (reference sequence). This clonotype was obtained from an adult in good health and CMV-seronegative. Sequenced input: memory CD4+ T cells from blood. This chain joins TRBV7-9 and TRBJ2-7; 9 bases map to TRBD2. In nucleotides, the CDR3 is TGTGCCAGCAGCTTAGCAATCGGAGGGACTAGCTCTAGTTACGAGCAGTACTTC. This encodes CASSLAIGGTSSSYEQYF.